This passage covers 30 T cell receptor beta chains from one sample sequenced in a study of PD-L1 blockade in urothelial cancer. Sequencing was performed with immunoSEQ multiplex PCR; in TCRdb, only in-frame clones are kept and a portion is missing. The sample records tens of thousands of clones, 91% being singletons. Specified time point: peripheral blood 6 weeks after treatment start. The specimen comprised PBMCs, sampled around atezolizumab (anti-PD-L1) treatment. These receptors all stem from a man in his 70s with urothelial cancer.

This clone was seen more than once but under ten times. This chain connects TRBV29-1 to TRBJ2-1; 7 nucleotides agree with TRBD1. From germline, CDR1 is SQVTM and CDR2 ANQGSEA. The CDR3 is 11 residues long. Germline trimming cut 6 bases from V and 14 bases from J; bases unmatched to any gene: 10. The CDR3 loop is CSVRGQAGEFF. The CDR3 coding sequence is TGCAGCGTCCGCGGACAGGCTGGAGAGTTCTTC.

The chain carries TRBV6-1 and TRBJ2-3; D may be TRBD1 (5 bases). Trimming shortened V by 4 bases and J by 6 bases, and 14 bases separated the two germline ends. Germline values: CDR1 MNHNS, CDR2 SASEGT. The CDR3 covers 14 residues. The DNA of the CDR3 is TGTGCCAGCAGTGTCACTACAGGTCCGGATACGCAGTATTTT. This sequence encodes CASSVTTGPDTQYF.

The chain links TRBV10-3 to TRBJ2-3; 7 bases align to TRBD2. CDR3 length equals 13 residues. Losses at the gene ends were 11 bases for V and 2 bases for J; bases not matched to a gene: 7. Germline V lookup: CDR1 ENHRY, CDR2 SYGVKD. CDR3 residues: CASLAGTTDTQYF. For the CDR3, the DNA is TGTGCCTCCTTAGCGGGCACCACAGATACGCAGTATTTT.

This sequence joins TRBV4-1 and TRBJ2-4, with TRBD2 matching 8 bases. The CDR3 has 17 residues. The junction had 13 bases not matched to a gene; V was cut back by 2 bases and J by 7 bases. CDR1 and CDR2 (germline): MGHRA, YSYEKL. CDR3 bases: TGCGCCAGCAGCCAAACCCCTCAAGCGGGAGAAGGGAACATTCAGTACTTC. Its protein is CASSQTPQAGEGNIQYF.

J is TRBJ1-2 and V is TRBV2; the D gene is possibly TRBD1 (5 bases). Germline V CDR1 and CDR2: SNHLY, FYNNEI. The CDR3 consists of 13 residues. The germline V and J ends were trimmed by 3 bases and 2 bases, with 7 bases remaining between them. The CDR3 spells CASSEGGNYGYTF. The DNA of the CDR3 is TGTGCCAGCAGTGAGGGGGGGAACTATGGCTACACCTTC.

The chain is built from TRBV2 and TRBJ1-1; D might be TRBD1 (6 bases). Looked up from germline, CDR1 is SNHLY and CDR2 is FYNNEI. This CDR3 spans 14 amino acids. V was trimmed by 4 bases and J by 5 bases, leaving 14 bases between them. In DNA form, the CDR3 reads TGTGCCAGCAGTGTGCAGGGGAGTGAGACTGAAGCTTTCTTT. It yields the protein CASSVQGSETEAFF.

The chain employs TRBV2 and TRBJ1-1, with TRBD1 matching over 7 bases. J gave up 7 bases and V 6 bases, and 5 bases lay outside the gene matches. Germline V gene lookup returns CDR1 SNHLY and CDR2 FYNNEI. The length of the CDR3 is 12 residues. CDR3 region: CASRTGLGEAFF. CDR3 bases: TGTGCCAGCAGGACAGGGTTGGGTGAAGCTTTCTTT.

The chain recombines TRBV11-2 with TRBJ1-3; D unresolved. The CDR3 contains 15 residues. Trimming cost V 3 bases and J 0 bases, with 9 bases left between them. Germline V lookup: CDR1 SGHAT, CDR2 FQNNGV. The CDR3 DNA reads as TGTGCCAGCAGCTTTCAGGTTCCCTCTGGAAACACCATATATTTT. This codes for CASSFQVPSGNTIYF.

The chain couples TRBV28 to TRBJ1-5; 9 bases agree with TRBD1. J lost 5 bases, V lost 2 bases, and 19 bases had no gene match. The length of the CDR3 is 20 residues. In germline, CDR1 is MDHEN, CDR2 SYDVKM. The CDR3 nucleotides are TGTGCCAGCAGTTTAGAGTCGGTAAGGATCCAACAGGGGGCAGATCAGCCCCAGCATTTT. It yields the protein CASSLESVRIQQGADQPQHF.

This clone is labeled medium-sized. The V gene is TRBV2, the J gene TRBJ2-7; 9 bases map to TRBD1. This CDR3 comprises 19 residues. The germline CDR1 and CDR2 sequences are SNHLY and FYNNEI. The V and J ends lost 2 bases and 2 bases, in that order; junction bases with no gene match: 16. The CDR3 loop is CASSEQTLDGTGIPYEQYF. The CDR3 DNA reads TGTGCCAGCAGTGAACAAACGTTAGACGGGACAGGGATTCCCTACGAGCAGTACTTC.

The genes are TRBV29-1 and TRBJ1-5; TRBD1 might be the D (5 bases). There are 12 residues in the CDR3. V was cut by 7 bases and J by 2 bases, with 9 bases left in between. Germline CDR1 is SQVTM and CDR2 is ANQGSEA. As DNA, the CDR3 is TGCAGCGCCAGGGATGGCAATCAGCCCCAGCATTTT. Amino acid sequence: CSARDGNQPQHF.

The genes are TRBV7-2 and TRBJ1-1; D may be TRBD1 (6 bases). V was pared by 3 bases and J by 6 bases, with 8 bases between. This CDR3 region has 12 residues. CDR1 SGHTA and CDR2 FQGNSA come from the germline V gene. CDR3 DNA: TGTGCCAGCAGCTTCGGACAGCCTGAAGCTTTCTTT. Encoded protein: CASSFGQPEAFF.

The V and J genes are TRBV9 and TRBJ2-1; TRBD1 might be the D (6 bases). Germline CDR1 reads SGDLS; CDR2 reads YYNGEE. This CDR3 region has 15 residues. The V end was cut by 2 bases, the J end by 4 bases, with 13 bases between. The CDR3 nucleotides read TGTGCCAGCAGCGTTCAGGGGTTAGGGTACAATGAGCAGTTCTTC. Its translation is CASSVQGLGYNEQFF.

This clone has a handful of counts. The V and J genes are TRBV27 and TRBJ2-7, with TRBD2 matching 10 bases. The CDR3 has 18 amino acids. Germline V gives CDR1 MNHEY, CDR2 SMNVEV (reference sequence). Losses at the gene ends were 3 bases for V and 7 bases for J; bases not matched to a gene: 18. This chain's CDR3 is CASSFSASGRMTLKEQYF. For the CDR3, the DNA is TGTGCCAGCAGTTTCTCGGCTAGCGGGAGAATGACGTTAAAGGAGCAGTACTTC.

The chain couples TRBV30 to TRBJ2-2, with 9 bases identical to TRBD2. Germline V gene sequence: CDR1 GTSNPN, CDR2 SVGIG (reference sequence). Trimming cost V 0 bases and J 5 bases; bases outside gene matches: 1. The CDR3 spans 14 residues. CDR3 nucleotide sequence: TGTGCCTGGAGTGTGCTAGCGGGGACCGGGGAGCTGTTTTTT. It is translated as CAWSVLAGTGELFF. The full variable domain, completed using reference TRBV30 and TRBJ2-2, is SQTIHQWPATLVQPVGSPLSLECTVEGTSNPNLYWYRQAAGRGLQLLFYSVGIGQISSEVPQNLSASRPQDRQFILSSKKLLLSDSGFYLCAWSVLAGTGELFFGEGSRLTVL.

This clone has just one count. The rearrangement links TRBV6-1 to TRBJ2-1; perhaps TRBD1 as D (8 bases). Germline loops: CDR1 MNHNS, CDR2 SASEGT. The length of the CDR3 is 12 residues. Trimming cost V 11 bases and J 7 bases, with 15 bases left between them. The CDR3 is CAHRGGRNEQFF. In DNA, the CDR3 is TGTGCCCACAGGGGGGGTCGTAATGAGCAGTTCTTC.

This CDR3 reads CASSLGQGITDTQYF. The CDR3 bases are TGCGCCAGCAGCTTGGGACAGGGGATCACAGATACGCAGTATTTT. The chain combines TRBV5-1 with TRBJ2-3, with TRBD1 matching 8 bases. In germline, CDR1 is SGHRS, CDR2 YFSETQ. J gave up 2 bases and V 0 bases, and 2 bases lay outside the gene matches. The CDR3 loop spans 15 amino acids.

V is TRBV6-4 and J is TRBJ1-1; D uncertain. CDR1 is MRHNA and CDR2 is SNTAGT in the germline V gene. The CDR3 is 13 amino acids. Trimming took 2 bases from V and 1 from J, leaving 5 bases between them. Here the CDR3 reads CASSDGRNTEAFF. DNA of the CDR3: TGTGCCAGCAGTGACGGCAGGAACACTGAAGCTTTCTTT.

This chain links TRBV6-5 with TRBJ2-2, with TRBD2 identical over 12 bases. Germline V lookup: CDR1 MNHEY, CDR2 SVGAGI. J gave up 5 bases and V 8 bases, and 6 bases lay outside the gene matches. The length of the CDR3 is 15 residues. Here the CDR3 reads CASVETSGGTGELFF. For the CDR3, the DNA is TGTGCCAGCGTCGAGACTAGCGGGGGAACCGGGGAGCTGTTTTTT.

V usage is TRBV28 and J usage is TRBJ2-7, with 10 positions matching TRBD2. The CDR3 loop spans 16 amino acids. V gave up 3 bases and J gave up 6 bases; unmatched junction bases: 11. Germline V gives CDR1 MDHEN, CDR2 SYDVKM. The CDR3 loop is CASSLASSGRGAEQYF. Written as DNA, the CDR3 is TGTGCCAGCAGTTTGGCGTCTAGCGGGAGAGGGGCCGAGCAGTACTTC. Supplemented by reference TRBV28 and TRBJ2-7, the full variable domain reads DVKVTQSSRYLVKRTGEKVFLECVQDMDHENMFWYRQDPGLGLRLIYFSYDVKMKEKGDIPEGYSVSREKKERFSLILESASTNQTSMYLCASSLASSGRGAEQYFGPGTRLTVT.

The rearrangement uses TRBV11-3 and TRBJ2-3; 12 positions match TRBD2. Germline assignment: CDR1 SGHNT and CDR2 YENEEA. Trimming removed 4 bases from V and 2 bases from J; junction bases left unmatched: 4. The length of the CDR3 is 16 residues. The CDR3 nucleotides are TGTGCCAGCAGCTCCCGGACTAGCGGGGACACAGATACGCAGTATTTT. Translated, it gives CASSSRTSGDTDTQYF.

This chain joins TRBV9 and TRBJ1-2, with D uncertain. The V gene lost 1 base and the J gene lost 5 bases, with 9 bases spanning the gap. The length of the CDR3 is 13 residues. Germline V CDR1 and CDR2: SGDLS, YYNGEE. The CDR3 spells CASSVTAGYGYTF. The CDR3 region has the DNA TGTGCCAGCAGCGTAACGGCAGGTTATGGCTACACCTTC.

V gene TRBV5-1 combines with J gene TRBJ2-5, with a possible D match to TRBD2 (5 bases). The CDR3 is 15 amino acids. The V gene lost 4 bases and the J gene lost 4 bases, with 17 bases spanning the gap. CDR1 is SGHRS, CDR2 YFSETQ, per germline. CDR3 sequence: CASSPPTVAGETQYF. CDR3 nucleotides: TGCGCCAGCAGCCCCCCGACGGTGGCGGGAGAGACCCAGTACTTC.

The chain joins TRBV29-1 to TRBJ1-2, with 12 bases fitting TRBD1. With V trimmed by 6 bases and J by 4 bases, 9 bases remained unmatched. This CDR3 is 15 amino acids long. CDR1 and CDR2 from the germline V gene are SQVTM and ANQGSEA. DNA for the CDR3: TGCAGCGTGCTCGCCGGGACAGGGGGCTCCTATGGCTACACCTTC. Amino acid sequence: CSVLAGTGGSYGYTF.

The V and J genes are TRBV7-8 and TRBJ2-2; TRBD1 might be the D (5 bases). Germline CDR1 SGHVS, CDR2 FQNEAQ. The CDR3 spans 15 residues. V dropped 2 bases and J dropped 3 bases, with 10 bases sitting between them. CDR3 nucleotide sequence: TGTGCCAGCAGCTTATCCCTAGGGGACACCGGGGAGCTGTTTTTT. It specifies CASSLSLGDTGELFF.

V and J are TRBV9 and TRBJ2-1, with TRBD1 matching 7 bases. J lost 7 bases, V lost 4 bases, and 8 bases had no gene match. The CDR3 is 14 amino acids. Per germline, CDR1 SGDLS and CDR2 YYNGEE. The CDR3 sequence: CASSWGQTRNEQFF. The CDR3 nucleotides are TGTGCCAGCAGCTGGGGACAGACCCGTAATGAGCAGTTCTTC.

The V and J genes are TRBV6-5 and TRBJ1-3; D gene ambiguous. V lost 1 base and J 4 bases, leaving 8 bases between the germline ends. The CDR3 contains 14 residues. The germline gives CDR1 MNHEY, CDR2 SVGAGI. CDR3: CASSYFPRGNTIYF. The CDR3, as DNA: TGTGCCAGCAGTTACTTCCCCCGGGGAAACACCATATATTTT.

The chain links TRBV7-9 to TRBJ1-4; D unresolved. The length of the CDR3 is 15 residues. Germline assignment: CDR1 SEHNR and CDR2 FQNEAQ (reference sequence). Trimming shortened V by 2 bases and J by 8 bases, and 15 bases separated the two germline ends. The CDR3 region is CASSLSWGGGEKLFF. The CDR3 DNA reads TGTGCCAGCAGCTTAAGCTGGGGAGGTGGGGAAAAACTGTTTTTT.

This CDR3 reads CASSQSGTPRRVTQYF. As DNA, the CDR3 is TGCGCCAGCAGTCAATCGGGGACTCCTCGAAGGGTTACGCAGTATTTT. The rearrangement joins TRBV23-1 to TRBJ2-3, with D possibly being TRBD2 (6 bases). TRBV23-1 is an ORF; its function is uncertain. This CDR3 spans 16 amino acids. The V end was cut by 0 bases, the J end by 8 bases, with 18 bases between.

V and J are TRBV7-2 and TRBJ2-1; 8 nucleotides align to TRBD2. Germline V gene data show CDR1 as SGHTA and CDR2 as FQGNSA. The J segment lost 9 bases and the V segment lost 1 base, leaving 8 bases of the junction unmatched. CDR3 length: 15 amino acids. The CDR3 here is CASSLVAGYTGEQFF. The CDR3, as DNA: TGTGCCAGCAGCTTAGTAGCGGGATATACGGGTGAGCAGTTCTTC. The full variable domain, with the rest looked up from reference TRBV7-2 and TRBJ2-1, is GAGVSQSPSNKVTEKGKDVELRCDPISGHTALYWYRQSLGQGLEFLIYFQGNSAPDKSGLPSDRFSAERTGGSVSTLTIQRTQQEDSAVYLCASSLVAGYTGEQFFGPGTRLTVL.